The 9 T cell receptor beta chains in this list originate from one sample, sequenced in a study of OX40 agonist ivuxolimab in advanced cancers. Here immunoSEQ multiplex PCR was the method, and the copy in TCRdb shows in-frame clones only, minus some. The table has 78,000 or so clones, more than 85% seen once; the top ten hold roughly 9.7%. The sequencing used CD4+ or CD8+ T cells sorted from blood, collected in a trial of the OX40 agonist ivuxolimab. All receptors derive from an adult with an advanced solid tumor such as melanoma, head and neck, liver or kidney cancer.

CDR3 loop: CASSYPTGYGYTF. As DNA, the CDR3 is TGTGCCAGCAGTTACCCTACAGGGTATGGCTACACCTTC. The chain employs TRBV6-6 and TRBJ1-2; TRBD1 might be the D (6 bases). The ends were cut back, 2 bases at V and 5 bases at J, with 9 bases in the middle. Looked up from germline, CDR1 is MNHNY and CDR2 is SVGAGI (reference sequence). The CDR3 is 13 residues long.

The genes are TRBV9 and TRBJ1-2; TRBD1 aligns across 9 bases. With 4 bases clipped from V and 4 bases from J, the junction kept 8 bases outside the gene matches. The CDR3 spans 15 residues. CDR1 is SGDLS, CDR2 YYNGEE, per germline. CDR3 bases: TGTGCCAGCAGCATGTCGACAGGGGGATTCTATGGCTACACCTTC. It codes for CASSMSTGGFYGYTF.

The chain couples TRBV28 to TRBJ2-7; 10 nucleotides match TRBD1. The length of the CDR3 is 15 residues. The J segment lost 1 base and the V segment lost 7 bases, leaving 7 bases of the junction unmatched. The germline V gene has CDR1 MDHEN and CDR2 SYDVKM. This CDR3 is CASTPDRGQSYEQYF. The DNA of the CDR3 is TGTGCCAGCACTCCAGACAGGGGGCAATCCTACGAGCAGTACTTC.

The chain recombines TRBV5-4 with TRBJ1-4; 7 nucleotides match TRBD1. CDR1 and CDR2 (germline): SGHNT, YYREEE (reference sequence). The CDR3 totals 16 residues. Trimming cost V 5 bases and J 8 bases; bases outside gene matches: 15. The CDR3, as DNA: TGTGCCAGCAGTGCTGAGTTCGACAGGGATCAGGAAAAACTGTTTTTT. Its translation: CASSAEFDRDQEKLFF.

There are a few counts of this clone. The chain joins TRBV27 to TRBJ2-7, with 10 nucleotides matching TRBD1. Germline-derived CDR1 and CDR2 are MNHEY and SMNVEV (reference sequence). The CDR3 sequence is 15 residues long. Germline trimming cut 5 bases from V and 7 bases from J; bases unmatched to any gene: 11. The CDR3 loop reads CASSPSGTGAWEQYF. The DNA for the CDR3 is TGTGCCAGCAGTCCCTCCGGGACAGGGGCATGGGAGCAGTACTTC.

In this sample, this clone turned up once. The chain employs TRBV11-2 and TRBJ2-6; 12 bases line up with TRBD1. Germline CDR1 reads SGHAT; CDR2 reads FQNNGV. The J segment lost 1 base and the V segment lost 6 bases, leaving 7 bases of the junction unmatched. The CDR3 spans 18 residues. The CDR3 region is CASRGQGATQSGANVLTF. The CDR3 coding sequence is TGTGCCAGCAGGGGACAGGGGGCTACCCAATCTGGGGCCAACGTCCTGACTTTC.

CDR3 sequence reads: CASSLVQQISEQYF. CDR3 in DNA: TGTGCCAGCAGCTTGGTCCAGCAAATAAGCGAGCAGTACTTC. This sequence joins TRBV5-6 and TRBJ2-7; D is ambiguous. The CDR3 length is 14 residues. From germline, CDR1 is SGHDT and CDR2 YYEEEE. Deletions cut 0 bases from V and 6 bases from J, with 13 bases between.

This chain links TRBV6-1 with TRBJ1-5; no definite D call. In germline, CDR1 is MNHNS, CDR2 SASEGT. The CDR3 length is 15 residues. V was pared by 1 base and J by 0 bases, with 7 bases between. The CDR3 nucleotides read TGTGCCAGCAGTGAAGAGGTCTATAGCAATCAGCCCCAGCATTTT. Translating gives CASSEEVYSNQPQHF.

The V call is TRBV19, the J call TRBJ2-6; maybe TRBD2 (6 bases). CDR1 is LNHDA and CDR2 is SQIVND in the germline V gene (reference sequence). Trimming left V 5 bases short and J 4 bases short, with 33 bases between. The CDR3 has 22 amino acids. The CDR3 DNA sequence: TGTGCCAGTAGTTCCATCTGGGTGGGTCGGGAGCTAATCCCCTCAGGGGCCAACGTCCTGACTTTC. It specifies CASSSIWVGRELIPSGANVLTF.